The source of this T cell receptor beta chain is a study of T cells in Graves' hyperthyroidism and ophthalmopathy (dated by TCRdb to 2018 to 2020). Concerning the study at large: Peripheral blood samples were taken at the time of initial diagnosis, prior to any treatment. A discovery cohort of roughly 100 patients, about 43 with Graves' ophthalmopathy and about 58 with stable Graves' hyperthyroidism, was used to find distinguishing TCR V-J signatures. Prospective prediction of ophthalmopathy was tested in an independent validation cohort of some 19 hyperthyroidism patients and around 16 patients who later progressed to ophthalmopathy. The 75 to 100 discovery patients were randomly split 7:3 into training and test sets. In addition, the study compared T-cell repertoires in thyroid tissue and in blood from six Graves' hyperthyroidism patients. After sampling, hyperthyroidism patients received methimazole starting at 30 mg daily, and ophthalmopathy patients received high-dose intravenous methylprednisolone. TCR Vbeta CDR3 sequencing of fewer than 150 peripheral blood samples (fewer than 45 ophthalmopathy, about 75 hyperthyroidism and around 17 progressor patients) is reported in the paper.

The TCR beta CDR3 regions were amplified from RNA transcripts. A first-round RT-PCR of the TCR CDR3 used the HTBI primer set with the Qiagen OneStep RT-PCR kit. The libraries were constructed in a second round of multiplex PCR and then size-selected and purified. Sequencing of the libraries was done on an Illumina HiSeq2000 using paired-end 100 bp reads. As for how the authors treated the data: SOAPnuke was used to process the raw data, with reads discarded if the reads contained adapters or uncalled bases, had a mean Phred below 15, or lacked an exact constant-primer or identifier match. COPE v1.2.5 was used to merge high-quality paired reads, and clonotypes were defined as unique nucleotide sequences. MiTCR v1.1 was used to align clonotypes to the IMGT TRBV, TRBD and TRBJ reference segments. Analysis was restricted to V-J combinations with a frequency above 0.0001, which covered roughly 99% of repertoires. A TCS score was defined as the ratio between F50 (clonal expansion) and ExV (chaos), using BLOSUM62-based TCRdist between CDR3 peptides within each V-J. Welch's t-statistics and random forest reduced roughly 540 V-J features to roughly 13, which were used in a naive Bayes classifier (R e1071). The public reads were reanalyzed by TCRdb: fastp trimming at Q25, MiXCR alignment, in-frame beta chains only. Under each unique CDR3 protein, matching rows form one entry showing the most common genes and DNA. These V and J calls derive from TCRdb rather than the authors' analysis. For this sample there are about 270,000 distinct CDR3 sequences; roughly 22% appear just once. The ten largest clonotypes hold roughly 40% of the sample.

In the ophthalmopathy patients, disease was moderately to severely active, with a Clinical Activity Score of 3 or more, a NOSPECS grade of 4 or more, and a duration of less than 3 months. Exclusion was applied to patients with uncontrolled infections, other autoimmune diseases, pregnancy or lactation. Diagnoses were based on clinical symptoms, serum thyroxine and TRAb, thyroid ultrasound and orbital computed tomography. PBMCs were isolated from more than 9 ml of fresh peripheral blood by Ficoll-Paque density gradient centrifugation. Total RNA was extracted using Trizol reagent, and RNA quality was assessed on an Agilent 2100 Bioanalyzer. This clonotype appeared many times. Its binding antigen is unknown. The sample holds no much larger clone one base away, and base qualities are not on file. The cysteine opens and the phenylalanine closes a CDR3 of 16 amino acids. Just the 48-base CDR3 DNA is kept, in frame starting at base 1. Compared with germline, V lacks 4 bases and J lacks 0 bases; bases without a gene match: 9. From the germline V gene, CDR1 is MDHEN and CDR2 is SYDVKM.

Overall study results and their limits: Sample size was not statistically predetermined, and investigators were not blinded to group allocation. Blood samples also contained most of the expanded thyroid clonotypes (frequency above 0.001), which suggests that blood repertoires may reflect thyroid immune responses. In validation, progression to ophthalmopathy was predicted by the model with more than 65% sensitivity and just over 72% specificity, a median of approximately 6.5 months before onset. In cross-validation, a model built on a 13 V-J signature told ophthalmopathy apart from stable hyperthyroidism with under 90% sensitivity and approximately 84% specificity, and in testing the same model reached 80%/75%.

The V gene is TRBV28 and the J gene is TRBJ2-7, and TRBD2 aligns with 7 junction nucleotides. The receptor comes from a woman aged 40 to 49 with Graves' ophthalmopathy. Sequencing was carried out using blood. The DNA reads as follows: TGTGCCAGCAGTTCCCCGGGGACTACCCTCTCCTACGAGCAGTACTTC. The encoded protein is CASSSPGTTLSYEQYF.